This TCR beta chain came from a study of cytomegalovirus exposure and HLA in healthy donors. Study-wide context: T cells numbering around 200 million yielded some 110 million unique TCR beta sequences in an earlier analysis. Study-wide findings and caveats: Researchers had no immune exposure information except CMV serostatus available.

This clone was counted a few times. The antigen is undetermined. The primer mix had 60 Vbeta and 13 Jbeta primers. Libraries were prepared by immunoSEQ multiplex PCR; TCRdb keeps only in-frame clonotypes and omits some of them. The sample consists of about 150,000 clones, over 60% of them appearing once. Germline V lookup: CDR1 SNHLY, CDR2 FYNNEI. The J segment lost 0 bases and the V segment lost 9 bases, leaving 8 bases of the junction unmatched. The CDR3 loop spans 14 amino acids. The rearrangement joins TRBV2 to TRBJ2-7; 7 nucleotides agree with TRBD2. This TCR derives from a man aged 40-50 years in good health and CMV-seronegative. The sequencing input was PBMCs. The CDR3, as DNA: TGTGCCAGTACCCTAGCGGTGATCTCCTACGAGCAGTACTTC. It yields the protein CASTLAVISYEQYF.